This T cell receptor (beta chain) comes out of a study of T cells in Graves' hyperthyroidism and ophthalmopathy. Study-wide context: Initial diagnosis, before any treatment, was when peripheral blood was collected.

In this sample, this clonotype turned up many times. The study included ophthalmopathy patients with Clinical Activity Score at least 3, NOSPECS grade at least 4 and duration under 3 months. Amplification of TCR beta CDR3 regions used RNA as the template. First-round RT-PCR targeting the TCR CDR3 was performed with the HTBI primer set. TCRdb recomputed calls from the multiplex PCR reads with MiXCR, one row per CDR3 protein. Of hundreds of thousands of distinct CDR3 sequences listed, roughly 17% are singletons. Germline CDR1 reads SGHKS; CDR2 reads YYEKEE (reference sequence). The length of the CDR3 is 14 residues. Trimming cost V 2 bases and J 0 bases, with 6 bases left between them.

Sample: blood. This chain joins TRBV5-5 and TRBJ2-4; D not certain. The receptor comes from a woman between 18 and 29 years old with Graves' ophthalmopathy. CDR3 region: CASSLTEAKNIQYF. Written as DNA, the CDR3 is TGTGCCAGCAGCTTAACGGAAGCCAAAAACATTCAGTACTTC.